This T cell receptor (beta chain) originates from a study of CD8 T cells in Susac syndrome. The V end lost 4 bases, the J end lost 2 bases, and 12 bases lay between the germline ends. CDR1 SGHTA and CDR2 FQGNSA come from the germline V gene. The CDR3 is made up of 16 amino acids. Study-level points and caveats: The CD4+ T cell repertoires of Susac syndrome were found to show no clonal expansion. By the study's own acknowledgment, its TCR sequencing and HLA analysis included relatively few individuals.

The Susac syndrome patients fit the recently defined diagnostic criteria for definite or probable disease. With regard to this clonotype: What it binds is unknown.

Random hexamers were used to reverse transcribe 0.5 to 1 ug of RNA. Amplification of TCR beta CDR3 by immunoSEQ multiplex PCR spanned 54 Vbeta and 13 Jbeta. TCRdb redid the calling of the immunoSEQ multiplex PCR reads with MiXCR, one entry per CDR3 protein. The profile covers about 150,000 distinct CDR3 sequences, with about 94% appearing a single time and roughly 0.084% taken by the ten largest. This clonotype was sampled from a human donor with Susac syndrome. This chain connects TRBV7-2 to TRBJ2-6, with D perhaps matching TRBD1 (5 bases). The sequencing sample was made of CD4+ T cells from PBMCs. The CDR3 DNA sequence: TGTGCCAGCAGCTCATACACAGGAACTGGGGCCAACGTCCTGACTTTC. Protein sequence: CASSSYTGTGANVLTF.